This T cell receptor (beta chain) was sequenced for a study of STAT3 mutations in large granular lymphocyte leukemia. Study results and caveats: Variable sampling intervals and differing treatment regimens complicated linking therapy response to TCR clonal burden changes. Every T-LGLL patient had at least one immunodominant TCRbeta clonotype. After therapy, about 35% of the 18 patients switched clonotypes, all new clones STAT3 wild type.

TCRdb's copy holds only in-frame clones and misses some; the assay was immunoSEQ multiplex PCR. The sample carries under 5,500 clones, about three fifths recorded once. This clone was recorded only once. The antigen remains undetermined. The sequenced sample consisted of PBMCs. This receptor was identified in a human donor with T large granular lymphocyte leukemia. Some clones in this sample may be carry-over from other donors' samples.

The chain's CDR3 is CASSSTGTRDEQYF. In DNA form, the CDR3 reads TGTGCCAGCAGCTCCACCGGGACTAGGGACGAGCAGTACTTC. This chain joins TRBV7-2 and TRBJ2-7, with 8 bases that match TRBD2. CDR1 is SGHTA, CDR2 FQGNSA, per germline. Trimming removed 4 bases from V and 5 bases from J; junction bases left unmatched: 7. The CDR3 runs to 14 residues.